The 17 T cell receptor beta chains reported below all come from one sample, sequenced in a study of beta chain features in type 1 diabetes. Expressed TCRB transcripts were sequenced because the entire RNA isolate underwent reverse transcription. The method was immunoSEQ multiplex PCR; TCRdb's version includes in-frame clones alone and lacks a portion of them. The repertoire includes 200,000 to 250,000 clones, roughly 70% of them detected once, and 0.053% sits in the top ten. The sequencing input was naive CD4+ T cells from blood. Receptors were obtained from a man under 40 in good health.

Turning to this clone: The sample holds other DNA sequences that translate to the same CDR3. The chain recombines TRBV15 with TRBJ2-1, with D maybe TRBD2 (6 bases). CDR3 size: 14 residues. Germline values: CDR1 LNHNV, CDR2 YYDKDF (reference sequence). The germline V and J ends were trimmed by 3 bases and 7 bases, with 13 bases remaining between them. This CDR3 reads CATSSGGTSNEQFF. The DNA for the CDR3 is TGTGCCACCAGCAGCGGCGGGACTTCAAATGAGCAGTTCTTC.

In DNA form, the CDR3 reads TGCAGCGTTCGGACAGGCCTGGGGTATGGCTACACCTTC. Translating it yields CSVRTGLGYGYTF. The chain links TRBV29-1 to TRBJ1-2, with 7 bases fitting TRBD1. V lost 5 bases and J lost 5; bases outside the gene matches: 8. The CDR3 totals 13 residues. Germline CDR1 reads SQVTM; CDR2 reads ANQGSEA.

Details on this clone: Relative to the germline gene, one junction end is altered; a read error may explain this. This chain connects TRBV9 to TRBJ2-3; 9 bases match TRBD2. The CDR3 loop spans 14 amino acids. Germline values: CDR1 SGDLS, CDR2 YYNGEE. As DNA, the CDR3 is TGTGCCAGCAGCGTCGGGACTAGCAAAGATACGCAGTATTTT. As protein: CASSVGTSKDTQYF.

V usage is TRBV29-1 and J usage is TRBJ2-1; 9 nucleotides match TRBD1. Germline-derived CDR1 and CDR2 are SQVTM and ANQGSEA. The CDR3 loop spans 18 amino acids. V dropped 3 bases and J dropped 2; count of bases not matched to a gene: 14. For the CDR3, the DNA is TGCAGCGTTGAGGGTTCCGGGACAGGGATTATTCCCTACAATGAGCAGTTCTTC. Protein: CSVEGSGTGIIPYNEQFF.

This clone was counted a few times. The chain uses TRBV28 and TRBJ2-1, with 11 bases fitting TRBD1. The ends lost 2 bases at V and 9 bases at J; junction bases unmatched: 6. The CDR3 runs to 15 residues. CDR1 MDHEN and CDR2 SYDVKM come from the germline V gene. In DNA, the CDR3 is TGTGCCAGCAGTTTACCCGGACAGGGGGCCTTTGAGCAGTTCTTC. It is translated as CASSLPGQGAFEQFF.

V gene TRBV2 combines with J gene TRBJ2-2, with D uncertain. Trimming left V 2 bases short and J 0 bases short, with 10 bases between. The length of the CDR3 is 16 residues. CDR1 and CDR2 from the germline V gene are SNHLY and FYNNEI. Written as DNA, the CDR3 is TGTGCCAGCAGTGAACTGGGCCACGCGAACACCGGGGAGCTGTTTTTT. This sequence encodes CASSELGHANTGELFF.

This clone was counted a few times. The J gene is TRBJ2-2, the V gene TRBV4-1; D is ambiguous. Per germline, CDR1 MGHRA and CDR2 YSYEKL. The CDR3 length is 14 residues. V dropped 1 base and J dropped 1 base, with 4 bases sitting between them. CDR3 amino acids: CASSQGQNTGELFF. The DNA of the CDR3 is TGCGCCAGCAGCCAAGGTCAGAACACCGGGGAGCTGTTTTTT.

The V call is TRBV28, the J call TRBJ2-7, with 8 bases identical to TRBD2. With V trimmed by 7 bases and J by 1 base, 12 bases remained unmatched. CDR3 length equals 16 residues. Germline V gene lookup returns CDR1 MDHEN and CDR2 SYDVKM. The DNA of the CDR3 is TGTGCCAGCACCACAATAAAGCAGCGGGAGTCCTACGAGCAGTACTTC. This encodes CASTTIKQRESYEQYF.

The V call is TRBV6-5, the J call TRBJ1-2, with TRBD1 as a possible D gene (5 bases). This CDR3 spans 11 amino acids. Trimming cost V 5 bases and J 8 bases, with 9 bases left between them. Germline CDR1 reads MNHEY; CDR2 reads SVGAGI. CDR3 nucleotide sequence: TGTGCCAGCAGTCAGGGAGGAGGCTACACCTTC. It encodes CASSQGGGYTF.

The chain joins TRBV7-8 to TRBJ2-5; 7 bases fit TRBD2. J lost 5 bases, V lost 5 bases, and 11 bases had no gene match. This CDR3 is built from 15 residues. Germline loops: CDR1 SGHVS, CDR2 FQNEAQ. For the CDR3, the DNA is TGTGCCAGCAGCCCGGGACTATCGGGAGACGAGACCCAGTACTTC. It codes for CASSPGLSGDETQYF.

The gene calls are TRBV28 and TRBJ2-2; D unresolved. The CDR3 contains 15 residues. Germline CDR1 MDHEN, CDR2 SYDVKM. Trimming took off 3 bases at V and 1 base at J, with 9 bases between the two ends. CDR3 amino acids: CASSFYTRNTGELFF. Written as DNA, the CDR3 is TGTGCCAGCAGTTTCTATACAAGGAACACCGGGGAGCTGTTTTTT.

This clone appeared a single time. The chain employs TRBV7-9 and TRBJ2-7, with D unresolved. The CDR3 runs to 11 residues. Germline V CDR1 and CDR2: SEHNR, FQNEAQ (reference sequence). V was shortened by 2 bases and J by 3 bases, with 2 bases between the two germline ends. The CDR3 nucleotides read TGTGCCAGCAGCTTAATCTACGAGCAGTACTTC. Its translation: CASSLIYEQYF. The full variable domain, completed using reference TRBV7-9 and TRBJ2-7, is DTGVSQNPRHKITKRGQNVTFRCDPISEHNRLYWYRQTLGQGPEFLTYFQNEAQLEKSRLLSDRFSAERPKGSFSTLEIQRTEQGDSAMYLCASSLIYEQYFGPGTRLTVT.

This clone has just one count. The V and J genes are TRBV4-1 and TRBJ1-4, with a tentative D call TRBD1 (5 bases). Germline V gene sequence: CDR1 MGHRA, CDR2 YSYEKL. Trimming cost V 4 bases and J 8 bases, with 14 bases left between them. CDR3 length equals 14 residues. The CDR3 sequence: CASSLLGAREKLFF. CDR3 sequence (DNA): TGCGCCAGCAGCCTTTTAGGGGCTCGGGAAAAACTGTTTTTT.

This clone was detected a few times. The V call is TRBV29-1, the J call TRBJ2-5; 9 bases map to TRBD2. Germline trimming cut 5 bases from V and 5 bases from J; bases unmatched to any gene: 9. The CDR3 is 14 amino acids. The germline CDR1 and CDR2 sequences are SQVTM and ANQGSEA. The CDR3 is CSVPPLREGETQYF. The CDR3 nucleotides are TGCAGCGTTCCTCCGCTGCGGGAGGGGGAGACCCAGTACTTC.

CDR3 residues: CASSLSGQGYEQYF. DNA of the CDR3: TGTGCCAGCAGCTTATCGGGACAGGGCTACGAGCAGTACTTC. The chain combines TRBV7-2 with TRBJ2-7, with 9 positions matching TRBD1. The CDR3 is 14 residues long. Germline V gene data show CDR1 as SGHTA and CDR2 as FQGNSA. Unmatched junction bases numbered 2, after V lost 2 bases and J lost 3 bases.

The chain couples TRBV4-3 to TRBJ2-7; D unclear. From germline, CDR1 is LGHNA and CDR2 YSLEER. Trimming shortened V by 9 bases and J by 7 bases, and 13 bases separated the two germline ends. This CDR3 comprises 11 residues. CDR3: CASFQAREQYF. The CDR3 DNA follows: TGCGCCAGTTTCCAAGCCCGGGAGCAGTACTTC.

V and J are TRBV30 and TRBJ1-2; no clear D. V was clipped by 2 bases and J by 4 bases, with 5 bases between them. Germline V gene data show CDR1 as GTSNPN and CDR2 as SVGIG (reference sequence). CDR3 length: 11 residues. The CDR3: CAWSIPYGYTF. DNA of the CDR3: TGTGCCTGGAGTATACCCTATGGCTACACCTTC.